The 29 T cell receptor beta chains below all came from one sample that was sequenced in a study of Tregs in tolerant kidney transplant recipients. Method: immunoSEQ multiplex PCR; TCRdb's copy keeps in-frame clones and lacks some. This sample's table has some 31,000 clones. Source: CD8+ T cells from blood, taken before the transplant. Receptors were obtained from a human donor who received a combined kidney and bone marrow transplant.

As regards this clone: The read ends 3 residues early relative to the CDR3; the germline J gene fills the gap. The genes are TRBV29-1 and TRBJ2-7; 9 bases fit TRBD1. Trimming took 6 bases from V and 4 from J; bases not matched to a gene: 10. In germline, CDR1 is SQVTM, CDR2 ANQGSEA. The length of the CDR3 is 14 residues. CDR3 bases read: TGCAGCGTCGCCGGACAGGGGAATTCTTACGAG. It translates to CSVAGQGNSYE. The CDR3 in full is CSVAGQGNSYEQYF.

To note about this clone: The read is 3 residues too short to cover the CDR3 end, so that end is filled in from the germline J gene. This rearrangement joins TRBV19 to TRBJ1-3; D gene unclear. The CDR3 runs 11 residues. Germline values: CDR1 LNHDA, CDR2 SQIVND (reference sequence). The V and J ends lost 7 bases and 4 bases respectively, with 5 bases between them. The sequenced CDR3 bases are TGTGCCAGTAAAGCCGGAAACACC. Translating gives CASKAGNT. The CDR3, in full, reads CASKAGNTIYF.

As for this clone: The CDR3 end lies 3 residues beyond the end of the read and is filled in from the germline J gene. The chain has TRBV7-6 and TRBJ2-1; either TRBD1 or TRBD2 may supply D (5 bases each). In germline, CDR1 is SGHVS, CDR2 FNYEAQ. V lost 1 base and J 7 bases, leaving 14 bases between the germline ends. CDR3 size: 15 residues. CDR3 DNA (partial): TGTGCCAGCAGCTTAGACGTGAGGGGTAGGAATGAG. The encoded protein is CASSLDVRGRNE. The entire CDR3 sequence reads CASSLDVRGRNEQFF.

In regard to this clone: The read ends 3 residues before the CDR3 terminus; that terminus is restored from the germline J gene. The chain employs TRBV7-6 and TRBJ2-7, with D perhaps TRBD2 (6 bases). Trimming pared 5 bases from V and 0 bases from J, leaving 14 bases between. This CDR3 has 15 amino acids. CDR1 and CDR2 (germline): SGHVS, FNYEAQ. The CDR3 sequence: CASSPRGMSSYEQYF. CDR3 DNA, as far as it was read: TGTGCCAGCAGCCCCCGGGGGATGAGCTCCTACGAG.

Comment on this clone: The observed sequence ends 3 residues before the CDR3 terminus, with the missing tail filled in from the germline J gene. The rearrangement uses TRBV13 and TRBJ1-1, with D uncertain. Germline V gives CDR1 PRHDT, CDR2 FYEKMQ (reference sequence). This CDR3 has 11 amino acids. Incomplete CDR3 DNA: TGTGCCAGCAGCCAGTACAGAGGA. Translation: CASSQYRG. The whole CDR3 sequence reads CASSQYRGAFF.

Points on this clone: The read terminates 3 residues before the CDR3 end, so the remaining end is supplied by the germline J gene. The chain employs TRBV2 and TRBJ1-2; D possibly corresponds to TRBD1 (5 bases). The CDR3 is 14 residues long. Germline V CDR1 and CDR2: SNHLY, FYNNEI. V lost 3 bases, J lost 3 bases, and 11 bases lay in between. Partial CDR3 DNA: TGTGCCAGCAGTGATGGCAGGGAAGACTATGGC. Its protein is CASSDGREDYG. The whole CDR3 protein reads CASSDGREDYGYTF.

Details on this clone: Read coverage stops 3 residues before the CDR3 terminus; the germline J gene supplies the remainder. The chain carries TRBV19 and TRBJ1-6, with a weak D call TRBD1 (5 bases). CDR3 length equals 15 residues. Trimming removed 7 bases from V and 0 bases from J, with 10 bases in between. In germline, CDR1 is LNHDA, CDR2 SQIVND (reference sequence). The CDR3 protein is CASTGVGSYNSPLHF. The part of the CDR3 DNA that was read is TGTGCCAGTACGGGGGTGGGCTCCTATAATTCACCC.

Note on this clone: The CDR3 extends 3 residues past the end of the read, so its final part is completed from the germline J gene. V usage is TRBV19 and J usage is TRBJ1-2; D remains unclear. Looked up from germline, CDR1 is LNHDA and CDR2 is SQIVND (reference sequence). The CDR3 loop spans 14 amino acids. Trimming took 7 bases from V and 2 from J, leaving 14 bases between them. CDR3 DNA (partial): TGTGCCAGTACCCAGAAAAGTTTCAACTATGGC. Its translation is CASTQKSFNYG. In full, the CDR3 is CASTQKSFNYGYTF.

Notes on this clone: Read data end 3 residues before the CDR3 end; the end is taken from the germline J gene. This sequence joins TRBV5-4 and TRBJ1-1, with a weak D call TRBD1 (5 bases). CDR3 length: 11 amino acids. Germline CDR1 SGHNT, CDR2 YYREEE (reference sequence). The DNA read from the CDR3 is TGTGCCAGCAACTCCGGGACTCAA. Amino acid sequence: CASNSGTQ. The CDR3 in its entirety is CASNSGTQAFF. Supplemented by reference TRBV5-4 and TRBJ1-1, the full variable domain reads ETGVTQSPTHLIKTRGQQVTLRCSSQSGHNTVSWYQQALGQGPQFIFQYYREEENGRGNFPPRFSGLQFPNYSSELNVNALELDDSALYLCASNSGTQAFFGQGTRLTVV.

CDR3 protein: CAISETVSNQPQHF. The covered CDR3 bases are TGTGCCATCAGTGAGACAGTAAGCAATCAGCCC. V and J are TRBV10-3 and TRBJ1-5; the D is unclear. The missing CDR3 end, 3 residues past where the read stops, is filled in from the germline J gene. The CDR3 sequence is 14 residues long. Germline CDR1 and CDR2: ENHRY and SYGVKD. V lost 2 bases, J lost 1 base, and 6 bases lay in between.

Points on this clone: The read ends 3 residues early relative to the CDR3; the germline J gene fills the gap. The chain joins TRBV19 to TRBJ2-7; a possible D gene is TRBD1 (5 bases). The CDR3 contains 12 residues. Germline values: CDR1 LNHDA, CDR2 SQIVND (reference sequence). Trimming shortened V by 3 bases and J by 4 bases, and 7 bases separated the two germline ends. The DNA read from the CDR3 is TGTGCCAGTAGTATTCCAGGGTACGAG. It is translated as CASSIPGYE. The full CDR3 protein is CASSIPGYEQYF.

Details on this clone: Sequencing ends 3 residues short of the CDR3 end; the germline J gene provides the rest. The chain couples TRBV7-2 to TRBJ1-2; perhaps TRBD1 as D (6 bases). Germline assignment: CDR1 SGHTA and CDR2 FQGNSA. V was clipped by 0 bases and J by 3 bases, with 11 bases between them. This CDR3 is 15 amino acids long. The CDR3 DNA, read in part, is TGTGCCAGCAGCTTAGCGACAGGCTTACACTATGGC. Translating it yields CASSLATGLHYG. In full, the CDR3 reads CASSLATGLHYGYTF.

Comments on this clone: The CDR3 end falls 3 residues outside the read, so it is completed with the germline J gene. The chain carries TRBV6-1 and TRBJ1-2; D unclear. The CDR3 has 11 amino acids. The V and J ends lost 3 bases and 7 bases respectively, with 6 bases between them. The germline V gene has CDR1 MNHNS and CDR2 SASEGT. The part of the CDR3 DNA that was read is TGTGCCAGCAGTGACCCCAGTGGC. Its protein product is CASSDPSG. The CDR3 as a whole reads CASSDPSGYTF.

Note on this clone: The read gets to within 3 residues of the CDR3 end, and the germline J gene fills in the rest. The rearrangement links TRBV2 to TRBJ2-7; TRBD1 matches at 8 bases. The CDR3 runs 14 residues. Germline lookup yields CDR1 SNHLY and CDR2 FYNNEI. Trimming at V came to 8 bases and at J to 0 bases, leaving 6 bases not matched to a gene. The CDR3 spells CASQLTGDSYEQYF. The sequenced part of the CDR3 DNA is TGTGCCAGCCAACTGACAGGGGACTCCTACGAG.

As to this clone: The read gets to within 3 residues of the CDR3 end, and the germline J gene fills in the rest. V and J are TRBV6-2 or TRBV6-3 and TRBJ2-7; possible D gene TRBD2, 6 bases. CDR1 MNHEY and CDR2 SVGEGT come from the germline V gene. Trimming left V 6 bases short and J 3 bases short, with 21 bases between. The CDR3 loop spans 16 amino acids. The sequenced part of the CDR3 DNA is TGTGCCAGCAGGTCCAATGCGGCGGGGCGGAACTACGAG. It codes for CASRSNAAGRNYE. The CDR3 as a whole reads CASRSNAAGRNYEQYF.

As concerns this clone: The read ends 3 residues shy of where the CDR3 ends; the end is completed using the germline J gene. The chain joins TRBV11-2 to TRBJ2-1; 7 positions agree with TRBD2. The CDR3 extends over 15 amino acids. V lost 4 bases to trimming and J lost 7 bases; unmatched junction nucleotides: 10. Germline CDR1 and CDR2: SGHAT and FQNNGV. The covered CDR3 bases are TGTGCCAGCAGCTCCCCCCTACTAGCGCCTAATGAG. Encoded protein: CASSSPLLAPNE. In full, the CDR3 reads CASSSPLLAPNEQFF. The full variable domain, in which reference TRBV11-2 and TRBJ2-1 provide the parts outside the CDR3, is EAGVAQSPRYKIIEKRQSVAFWCNPISGHATLYWYQQILGQGPKLLIQFQNNGVVDDSQLPKDRFSAERLKGVDSTLKIQPAKLEDSAVYLCASSSPLLAPNEQFFGPGTRLTVL.

Comments on this clone: The sequenced fragment ends 3 residues before the CDR3 boundary, so the rest is inferred from the germline J gene. J is TRBJ1-1 and V is TRBV19, with D perhaps matching TRBD1 (5 bases). There are 16 residues in the CDR3. The V and J ends lost 0 bases and 1 base respectively, with 12 bases between them. Germline V gives CDR1 LNHDA, CDR2 SQIVND (reference sequence). The CDR3 spells CASSIEWRQRNTEAFF. CDR3 bases read: TGTGCCAGTAGTATAGAGTGGAGACAGAGGAACACTGAA. The whole variable domain, remainder taken from reference TRBV19 and TRBJ1-1, is DGGITQSPKYLFRKEGQNVTLSCEQNLNHDAMYWYRQDPGQGLRLIYYSQIVNDFQKGDIAEGYSVSREKKESFPLTVTSAQKNPTAFYLCASSIEWRQRNTEAFFGQGTRLTVV.

A remark on this clone: The sequenced fragment ends 3 residues before the CDR3 boundary, so the rest is inferred from the germline J gene. The chain links TRBV2 to TRBJ2-7, with 10 bases that match TRBD1. Trimming removed 2 bases from V and 2 bases from J; junction bases left unmatched: 3. The CDR3 runs 15 residues. Germline V gene lookup returns CDR1 SNHLY and CDR2 FYNNEI. The sequenced CDR3 bases are TGTGCCAGCAGTGAACAGGACAGGGGGGCCTACGAG. Its protein product is CASSEQDRGAYE. The entire CDR3 reads CASSEQDRGAYEQYF.

As regards this clone: The read ends 3 residues before the CDR3 terminus; that terminus is restored from the germline J gene. The J gene is TRBJ2-5, the V gene TRBV6-2 or TRBV6-3, with TRBD1 matching 7 bases. CDR1 and CDR2 (germline): MNHEY, SVGEGT. Unmatched junction bases numbered 9, after V lost 2 bases and J lost 0 bases. The CDR3 is 17 residues long. CDR3 DNA (partial): TGTGCCAGCAGTTACCAAAGGGACAGTCAGCACCAAGAGACC. Amino acid sequence: CASSYQRDSQHQET. In full, the CDR3 is CASSYQRDSQHQETQYF.

Comments on this clone: The read finishes 3 residues shy of the CDR3 end, and the germline J gene is used to complete it. This sequence joins TRBV7-2 and TRBJ2-5; 9 bases align to TRBD1. This CDR3 is built from 15 residues. V dropped 4 bases and J dropped 3; count of bases not matched to a gene: 6. Germline V gene lookup returns CDR1 SGHTA and CDR2 FQGNSA. CDR3 in amino acids: CASSSGTGWEETQYF. The DNA read from the CDR3 is TGTGCCAGCAGCTCCGGGACAGGGTGGGAAGAGACC.

Notes on this clone: The CDR3 is cut off 3 residues early in the read; its end comes from the germline J gene. The chain carries TRBV19 and TRBJ1-1, with D possibly being TRBD1 (5 bases). The V gene lost 6 bases and the J gene lost 3 bases, with 11 bases spanning the gap. CDR1 and CDR2 from the germline V gene are LNHDA and SQIVND (reference sequence). The CDR3 has 13 amino acids. CDR3 DNA (partial): TGTGCCAGTAGAGGGCGGGGGGACACTGAA. Its protein product is CASRGRGDTE. The whole CDR3 sequence is CASRGRGDTEAFF.

In the case of this clone: The sequenced fragment ends 3 residues before the CDR3 boundary, so the rest is inferred from the germline J gene. This chain links TRBV5-1 with TRBJ2-2; 10 bases match TRBD2. Looked up from germline, CDR1 is SGHRS and CDR2 is YFSETQ. This CDR3 has 17 residues. J lost 7 bases, V lost 0 bases, and 9 bases had no gene match. The CDR3 reads CASSLVVRTSGGGELFF. The part of the CDR3 DNA that was read is TGCGCCAGCAGCTTGGTCGTAAGGACTAGCGGAGGCGGGGAG.

Remarks on this clone: The CDR3 end falls 3 residues outside the read, so it is completed with the germline J gene. V is TRBV19 and J is TRBJ1-3, with D perhaps matching TRBD1 (6 bases). CDR1 and CDR2 from the germline V gene are LNHDA and SQIVND (reference sequence). The V and J ends lost 5 bases and 0 bases respectively, with 14 bases between them. The CDR3 loop spans 16 amino acids. The CDR3 is CASSLPGDVSGNTIYF. The sequenced part of the CDR3 DNA is TGTGCCAGTAGTCTTCCAGGGGACGTCTCTGGAAACACC.

With respect to this clone: The CDR3 is cut off 3 residues early in the read; its end comes from the germline J gene. The J gene is TRBJ2-7, the V gene TRBV7-6; D remains unclear. Per the germline V gene, CDR1 is SGHVS and CDR2 is FNYEAQ. V was shortened by 1 base and J by 0 bases, with 7 bases between the two germline ends. The CDR3 is made up of 14 amino acids. The CDR3 loop reads CASSLGLNSYEQYF. The CDR3 bases that were read are TGTGCCAGCAGCTTAGGGCTTAACTCCTACGAG.

Notes on this clone: Read data end 3 residues before the CDR3 end; the end is taken from the germline J gene. The chain employs TRBV19 and TRBJ2-1; a possible D gene is TRBD2 (6 bases). Between the trimmed V and J ends, which lost 3 bases and 3 bases, there was a span of 9 bases. CDR3 size: 14 residues. Germline V gene sequence: CDR1 LNHDA, CDR2 SQIVND (reference sequence). The sequenced part of the CDR3 DNA is TGTGCCAGTAGTATGGGCGGGAACTACAATGAG. Amino acid sequence: CASSMGGNYNE. The whole CDR3 protein reads CASSMGGNYNEQFF.

Regarding this clone: The CDR3 is cut off 3 residues early in the read; its end comes from the germline J gene. The V call is TRBV30, the J call TRBJ2-1; D perhaps matches TRBD2 (5 bases). The CDR3 is 16 residues long. CDR1 GTSNPN and CDR2 SVGIG come from the germline V gene (reference sequence). Trimming left V 3 bases short and J 2 bases short, with 17 bases between. CDR3: CAWSGGATKTYNEQFF. The part of the CDR3 DNA that was read is TGTGCCTGGAGCGGAGGAGCAACTAAAACCTACAATGAG.

As for this clone: The read stops 3 residues short of the end of the CDR3; the missing end is completed from the germline J gene. The rearrangement links TRBV28 to TRBJ2-3, with 11 bases lining up with TRBD2. Germline assignment: CDR1 MDHEN and CDR2 SYDVKM. The CDR3 is 18 amino acids. The V gene end was trimmed by 4 bases and the J gene end by 0 bases; junction bases not matched to a gene: 9. The CDR3 here is CASSWELAGVPSTDTQYF. CDR3 DNA (partial): TGTGCCAGCAGTTGGGAACTAGCGGGAGTCCCGAGCACAGATACG.

Partial CDR3 DNA: TGTGCCAGCAGTGAATGGGCGGGAGGGTCGACAGATACG. Translated: CASSEWAGGSTDT. The full CDR3 is CASSEWAGGSTDTQYF. The chain is built from TRBV6-1 and TRBJ2-3; 9 bases are a match to TRBD2. The read ends 3 residues shy of where the CDR3 ends; the end is completed using the germline J gene. Germline assignment: CDR1 MNHNS and CDR2 SASEGT. V dropped 2 bases and J dropped 3; count of bases not matched to a gene: 6. This CDR3 region has 16 residues.

Regarding this clone: The read falls 3 residues short of the CDR3 end, and the missing part is taken from the germline J gene. The chain links TRBV6-1 to TRBJ2-1, with 8 bases matching TRBD2. CDR1 and CDR2 from the germline V gene are MNHNS and SASEGT. J gave up 4 bases and V 1 base, and 3 bases lay outside the gene matches. The CDR3 covers 15 residues. The CDR3 DNA, read in part, is TGTGCCAGCAGTGAAGGCGGGAGGCTGTACAATGAG. Protein sequence: CASSEGGRLYNE. The whole CDR3 sequence reads CASSEGGRLYNEQFF.